This T cell receptor beta chain is drawn from a study of T cell changes during pregnancy in multiple sclerosis. Clones were read by immunoSEQ multiplex PCR, and TCRdb kept only the in-frame ones, dropping some. The data contain 80,000 to 100,000 clones, 75% to 95% of them singletons. CDR1 MNHNY and CDR2 SVGAGI come from the germline V gene (reference sequence). This CDR3 is built from 15 residues. Trimming shortened V by 7 bases and J by 1 base, and 16 bases separated the two germline ends. This chain joins TRBV6-6 and TRBJ1-1, with D possibly matching TRBD1 (6 bases). This clonotype was obtained from a female donor in good health, enrolled as a control in a pregnancy study. The sequencing here drew on peripheral blood, taken after pregnancy. In DNA form, the CDR3 reads TGTGCCAGCATGTACGGGCAGGGACAGAACACTGAAGCTTTCTTT. As protein: CASMYGQGQNTEAFF.